The present entry profiles one T cell receptor (beta chain) with its context. The data originate from a study of T cell responses to AZD1222 COVID-19 vaccine. Libraries were prepared by immunoSEQ multiplex PCR; TCRdb keeps only in-frame clonotypes and omits some of them. The sample carries under 200,000 clones, around 90% recorded once. Trimming shortened V by 4 bases and J by 5 bases, and 8 bases separated the two germline ends. CDR1 and CDR2 from the germline V gene are MDHEN and SYDVKM. This CDR3 is built from 12 residues. The V call is TRBV28, the J call TRBJ1-1, with D hard to call. The origin of this receptor is an adult in good health. The material sequenced was peripheral blood, taken on day 0 of AZD1222 vaccination. The CDR3 DNA reads TGTGCCAGCAGTTCCCATGGGACTGAAGCTTTCTTT. Residues: CASSSHGTEAFF.